Listed here are 9 T cell receptor beta chains from one sample, sequenced in a study of graft-versus-host responses after intestinal transplantation. Generated by immunoSEQ multiplex PCR, the TCRdb table keeps only in-frame clones and is missing some. The repertoire has approximately 70,000 clones, over 75% of them found once; the top ten carry 0.35% to 0.45%. These TCRs are of unknown antigen specificity. Source: unstimulated CD4+ T cells sorted from spleen or lymph node cells, taken before transplant. These receptors were collected from a human donor who was the organ donor for an intestinal transplant.

CDR3 sequence reads: CASSLDSNYGYTF. CDR3 DNA sequence: TGTGCCAGCTCACTTGACTCAAACTATGGCTACACCTTC. The V call is TRBV18, the J call TRBJ1-2, with D hard to call. Germline loops: CDR1 KGHSH, CDR2 LQKENI. The CDR3 is 13 amino acids. Trimming took off 4 bases at V and 2 bases at J, with 8 bases between the two ends. Filled out from reference TRBV18 and TRBJ1-2, the complete variable domain reads NAGVMQNPRHLVRRRGQEARLRCSPMKGHSHVYWYRQLPEEGLKFMVYLQKENIIDESGMPKERFSAEFPKEGPSILRIQQVVRGDSAAYFCASSLDSNYGYTFGSGTRLTVV.

The rearrangement uses TRBV6-5 and TRBJ1-1, with TRBD1 matching 8 bases. Germline V gives CDR1 MNHEY, CDR2 SVGAGI. This CDR3 has 15 amino acids. The trim removed 0 bases at V and 1 base at J, leaving 1 base unmatched. CDR3 sequence (DNA): TGTGCCAGCAGTTACTCGGGACAGGCGAACACTGAAGCTTTCTTT. Translating gives CASSYSGQANTEAFF.

The chain links TRBV10-3 to TRBJ1-2, with D unclear. Germline V lookup: CDR1 ENHRY, CDR2 SYGVKD. The CDR3 totals 11 residues. Trimming cost V 5 bases and J 6 bases, with 7 bases left between them. The chain's CDR3 is CAISLGDGYTF. CDR3 in DNA: TGTGCCATCAGTCTGGGCGATGGCTACACCTTC.

This chain links TRBV6-1 with TRBJ1-6; D gene unclear. This CDR3 comprises 14 residues. V was cut by 8 bases and J by 13 bases, with 21 bases left in between. The germline CDR1 and CDR2 sequences are MNHNS and SASEGT. CDR3 in DNA: TGTGCCAGCCGAAGCGGGGTTTATAATTTCCCCCTCCACTTT. It specifies CASRSGVYNFPLHF.

The chain has TRBV5-1 and TRBJ2-5; TRBD2 might be the D (6 bases). CDR1 and CDR2 from the germline V gene are SGHRS and YFSETQ. The V end lost 4 bases, the J end lost 5 bases, and 9 bases lay between the germline ends. The CDR3 contains 12 residues. The DNA of the CDR3 is TGCGCCAGCAGCGGAGGGCGGGAGACCCAGTACTTC. Protein: CASSGGRETQYF.

The V call is TRBV6-5, the J call TRBJ1-5, with TRBD1 matching over 7 bases. Germline CDR1 MNHEY, CDR2 SVGAGI. The CDR3 runs to 13 residues. After removal of 4 bases from V and 7 bases from J, the junction contained 4 bases not matched to a gene. The CDR3 is CASSLTGNQPQHF. In DNA, the CDR3 is TGTGCCAGCAGTTTGACAGGGAACCAGCCCCAGCATTTT.

V usage is TRBV5-4 and J usage is TRBJ2-5; 12 nucleotides match TRBD2. This CDR3 has 15 residues. Germline V CDR1 and CDR2: SGHNT, YYREEE (reference sequence). J gave up 7 bases and V 4 bases, and 8 bases lay outside the gene matches. CDR3 protein: CASSARTSGDRTQYF. In DNA, the CDR3 is TGTGCCAGCAGCGCGCGGACTAGCGGGGATAGGACCCAGTACTTC. Looking up the rest from reference TRBV5-4 and TRBJ2-5 gives the full variable domain: ETGVTQSPTHLIKTRGQQVTLRCSSQSGHNTVSWYQQALGQGPQFIFQYYREEENGRGNFPPRFSGLQFPNYSSELNVNALELDDSALYLCASSARTSGDRTQYFGPGTRLLVL.

The chain carries TRBV5-1 and TRBJ1-2; D gene unclear. The CDR3 is 14 amino acids. Between the trimmed V and J ends, which lost 4 bases and 2 bases, there was a span of 12 bases. CDR1 is SGHRS and CDR2 is YFSETQ in the germline V gene. CDR3 bases: TGCGCCAGCAGCCCAGAAGGAGGGAACTATGGCTACACCTTC. Protein: CASSPEGGNYGYTF.

The J gene is TRBJ1-6, the V gene TRBV28, with D hard to call. Trimming pared 1 base from V and 2 bases from J, leaving 6 bases between. CDR1 MDHEN and CDR2 SYDVKM come from the germline V gene. The CDR3 runs to 15 residues. CDR3: CASSLSRAYNSPLHF. As DNA, the CDR3 is TGTGCCAGCAGTTTATCCCGCGCCTATAATTCACCCCTCCACTTT.